This TCR beta chain was identified in a study of T-cell reconstitution after alpha-beta-depleted transplantation in children (dated by TCRdb to 2016 to 2018). Study-wide context: Using TCR repertoire profiling, the study followed T-cell immune reconstitution in a quantitative way in children after TCRalphabeta/CD19-depleted allogeneic hematopoietic cell transplantation.

The germline V gene yields SNHLY for CDR1 and FYNNEI for CDR2. The CDR3, cysteine through phenylalanine, is 12 amino acids long. The entry retains the CDR3 DNA only, 36 bases that are in frame from base 1. V trim: 10 bases; J trim: 12 bases; unmatched bases: 13. As to this clonotype: This receptor's antigen is unknown. It has no much larger one-base neighbor in the sample; base qualities were not kept.

The treatment or condition label for this specimen denotes: allogeneic hematopoietic cell transplantation with graft depleted of TCRalphabeta T cells and CD19 B cells. The transplant recipients were children given TCRalphabeta/CD19-depleted allogeneic hematopoietic cell grafts. Summary of the overall study and its limitations: The frequencies of hyperexpanded clones fell over the following months, and after one year, T-cell counts and TCRbeta diversity were mostly attributed to newly produced T cells. Apparently early alphabetaT-cell count recovery about two months after transplant reportedly relied on only several hundred rapidly expanded clones derived from non-depleted graft cells. In some patients, high TCRbeta diversity at day 60 was attributed to recipient T cells and intrathymic progenitors that had survived conditioning.

Libraries came from PCR. Sequencing used an Illumina HiSeq 2500. To normalize quantification of the TCRbeta repertoire, the TCR libraries were built with molecular barcoding that relied on unique molecular identifiers. TCRdb ran its own pipeline on the public reads, namely fastp trimming at Q25 and MiXCR clone calling, and kept in-frame beta chains. Every CDR3 protein is listed once, alongside the most common genes and DNA of its rows. The sample includes about 980,000 distinct CDR3 sequences, with about 29% observed a single time. The top ten clones comprise about 28% of the sample. This receptor was taken from a boy younger than two who had a stem cell transplant for SCID, so the T cells may come from the graft donor. The sequence links TRBV2 to TRBJ2-3; the junction holds 7 bases that match TRBD2. The specimen comprised PBMCs, mostly from graft donor cells, sampled 360 days after TCRalphabeta/CD19-depleted stem cell transplant. In nucleotide form, the sequence is TGTGCCAACAAATACCGGGACTACCCCCAGTATTTT. Translated, it reads CANKYRDYPQYF.